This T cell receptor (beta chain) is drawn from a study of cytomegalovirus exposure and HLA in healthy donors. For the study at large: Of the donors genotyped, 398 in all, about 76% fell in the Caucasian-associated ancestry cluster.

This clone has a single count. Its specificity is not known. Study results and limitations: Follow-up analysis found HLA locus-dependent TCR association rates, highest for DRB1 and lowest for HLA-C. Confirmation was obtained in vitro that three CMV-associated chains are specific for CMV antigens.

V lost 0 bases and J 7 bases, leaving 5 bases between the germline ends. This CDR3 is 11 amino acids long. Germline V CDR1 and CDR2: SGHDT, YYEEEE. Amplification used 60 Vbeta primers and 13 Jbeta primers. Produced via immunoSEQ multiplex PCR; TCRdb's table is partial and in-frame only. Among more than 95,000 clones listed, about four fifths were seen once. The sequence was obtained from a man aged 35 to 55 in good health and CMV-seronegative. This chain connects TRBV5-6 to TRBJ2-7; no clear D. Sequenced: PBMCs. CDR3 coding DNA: TGTGCCAGCAGCTTGGCCGGGGAGCAGTACTTC. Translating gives CASSLAGEQYF. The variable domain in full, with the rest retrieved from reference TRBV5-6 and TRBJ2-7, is DAGVTQSPTHLIKTRGQQVTLRCSPKSGHDTVSWYQQALGQGPQFIFQYYEEEERQRGNFPDRFSGHQFPNYSSELNVNALLLGDSALYLCASSLAGEQYFGPGTRLTVT.